The 18 T cell receptor beta chains below come from one sample, sequenced in a study of CD8+ T cells in alopecia areata. The authors extracted RNA and reverse transcribed it into cDNA as the sequencing template. Repertoires were generated with immunoSEQ multiplex PCR, while TCRdb's copy carries only in-frame clones and drops some. The sample has 150,000 to 200,000 clones; roughly 60% are singletons. The sample's treatment: oral pan-JAK inhibitor, 5-10 mg twice daily. This sample comprised CD4+ T cells sorted from blood, obtained at week 24, from a patient treated with tofacitinib. The receptor set was obtained from a human donor with alopecia areata.

The rearrangement links TRBV25-1 to TRBJ2-4; 9 bases are a match to TRBD1. Looked up from germline, CDR1 is MGHDK and CDR2 is SYGVNS. V shed 5 bases and J 7 bases; nucleotides not matched to a gene: 6. The CDR3 is 14 residues long. CDR3 in amino acids: CASSPLQGANIQYF. CDR3 sequence (DNA): TGTGCCAGCAGTCCTTTACAGGGGGCGAACATTCAGTACTTC.

There are a few counts of this clone. The V call is TRBV30, the J call TRBJ1-5, with TRBD1 matching 9 bases. The CDR3 has 15 amino acids. Germline loops: CDR1 GTSNPN, CDR2 SVGIG (reference sequence). V shed 3 bases, J shed 7 bases, and the junction held 10 bases outside the gene matches. CDR3 residues: CAWRHQTGGGQPQHF. CDR3 nucleotides: TGTGCCTGGAGACACCAAACAGGGGGCGGCCAGCCCCAGCATTTT.

The CDR3 DNA is TGTGCCAGCAGTTACAGGACAGATAATTCACCCCTCCACTTT. This gives the protein CASSYRTDNSPLHF. The V gene is TRBV2, the J gene TRBJ1-6; a possible D gene is TRBD1 (6 bases). V shed 5 bases and J shed 5 bases, with 10 bases lying between them. Germline V gene data show CDR1 as SNHLY and CDR2 as FYNNEI. This CDR3 spans 14 amino acids.

The rearrangement joins TRBV2 to TRBJ2-1, with 9 bases matching TRBD1. The CDR3 is 13 residues long. J lost 9 bases, V lost 10 bases, and 10 bases had no gene match. The germline V gene encodes CDR1 SNHLY and CDR2 FYNNEI. CDR3 amino acids: CATEDRGRGEQFF. For the CDR3, the DNA is TGTGCCACAGAGGACAGGGGAAGGGGTGAGCAGTTCTTC.

This clone was counted only a few times. The chain links TRBV30 to TRBJ2-3, with a weak D call TRBD1 (6 bases). Germline V gene lookup returns CDR1 GTSNPN and CDR2 SVGIG (reference sequence). The CDR3 has 17 residues. V shed 0 bases and J shed 0 bases, with 16 bases lying between them. The CDR3 is CAWSVHKTGRSTDTQYF. The CDR3 DNA reads as TGTGCCTGGAGTGTACATAAGACAGGACGTAGCACAGATACGCAGTATTTT.

The rearrangement joins TRBV4-2 to TRBJ1-5, with D perhaps matching TRBD1 (6 bases). Trimming shortened V by 4 bases and J by 4 bases, and 17 bases separated the two germline ends. Germline V lookup: CDR1 LGHNA, CDR2 YNFKEQ. The CDR3 has 16 amino acids. This CDR3 is CASSPGEGAGNQPQHF. DNA for the CDR3: TGTGCCAGCAGCCCAGGGGAGGGCGCTGGAAATCAGCCCCAGCATTTT.

The chain has TRBV18 and TRBJ1-2, with D possibly matching TRBD1 (5 bases). The CDR3 has 14 residues. From germline, CDR1 is KGHSH and CDR2 LQKENI. The V end was cut by 4 bases, the J end by 2 bases, with 11 bases between. The CDR3 nucleotides read TGTGCCAGCTCACGGGACGTACTAAACTATGGCTACACCTTC. Its translation: CASSRDVLNYGYTF. The full variable domain, rest sourced from reference TRBV18 and TRBJ1-2, is NAGVMQNPRHLVRRRGQEARLRCSPMKGHSHVYWYRQLPEEGLKFMVYLQKENIIDESGMPKERFSAEFPKEGPSILRIQQVVRGDSAAYFCASSRDVLNYGYTFGSGTRLTVV.

Only a few counts were recorded for this clone. At the DNA level, this CDR3 is encoded by other sequences in the same sample as well. The V call is TRBV29-1, the J call TRBJ1-1; the match to TRBD1 covers 9 bases. The CDR3 length is 13 residues. V shed 7 bases and J 2 bases; nucleotides not matched to a gene: 5. Germline CDR1 is SQVTM and CDR2 is ANQGSEA. The CDR3 spells CSAPGQGNTEAFF. The CDR3 DNA is TGCAGCGCTCCGGGACAGGGAAACACTGAAGCTTTCTTT.

The chain joins TRBV30 to TRBJ1-5; D not resolved. Between the trimmed V and J ends, which lost 2 bases and 4 bases, there was a span of 9 bases. The CDR3 has 13 amino acids. Germline values: CDR1 GTSNPN, CDR2 SVGIG (reference sequence). This CDR3 is CAWSSQPNQPQHF. For the CDR3, the DNA is TGTGCCTGGAGTTCTCAGCCTAATCAGCCCCAGCATTTT.

This rearrangement joins TRBV9 to TRBJ2-1; the match to TRBD1 covers 12 bases. The CDR3 is made up of 15 amino acids. V lost 4 bases, J lost 7 bases, and 6 bases stayed unmatched. Germline CDR1 and CDR2: SGDLS and YYNGEE. CDR3 nucleotides: TGTGCCAGCAGCCGGGGACAGGGGGCTATGAATGAGCAGTTCTTC. It specifies CASSRGQGAMNEQFF.

V is TRBV6-1 and J is TRBJ1-6; D not resolved. Trimming cost V 1 base and J 7 bases, with 8 bases left between them. The CDR3 consists of 14 residues. Germline V gene data show CDR1 as MNHNS and CDR2 as SASEGT. The CDR3 bases are TGTGCCAGCAGTGAAGGGACGGCGAATTCACCCCTCCACTTT. Protein: CASSEGTANSPLHF.

The V call is TRBV10-2, the J call TRBJ1-2, with TRBD1 identical over 10 bases. Trimming at V came to 0 bases and at J to 4 bases, leaving 5 bases not matched to a gene. This CDR3 has 16 amino acids. The V gene's germline CDR1 is WSHSY and CDR2 SAAADI. The CDR3 bases are TGCGCCAGCAGTGAGTCGGGGACAGGGGAACTCTATGGCTACACCTTC. This gives the protein CASSESGTGELYGYTF.

This rearrangement joins TRBV10-3 to TRBJ1-1, with 7 bases lining up with TRBD1. Germline V CDR1 and CDR2: ENHRY, SYGVKD. This CDR3 is built from 14 residues. The V and J ends lost 6 bases and 0 bases, in that order; junction bases with no gene match: 4. The DNA of the CDR3 is TGTGCCATCAGCCGGGACAGAATGAACACTGAAGCTTTCTTT. This gives the protein CAISRDRMNTEAFF.

This clone has just one count. The chain links TRBV29-1 to TRBJ2-7; D may be TRBD2 (7 bases). V lost 3 bases and J lost 6, with 15 bases in between. Germline V gene sequence: CDR1 SQVTM, CDR2 ANQGSEA. The CDR3 length is 13 residues. The CDR3 nucleotides are TGCAGCGTTGAGCGAGGGGGGGGCGCCGAGCAGTACTTC. Amino acid sequence: CSVERGGGAEQYF.

The chain couples TRBV15 to TRBJ1-4; 10 nucleotides agree with TRBD1. V shed 5 bases and J 8 bases; nucleotides not matched to a gene: 5. The length of the CDR3 is 14 residues. Germline V gene sequence: CDR1 LNHNV, CDR2 YYDKDF (reference sequence). The CDR3 sequence: CATSGDRGKEKLFF. In DNA, the CDR3 is TGTGCCACCAGCGGGGACAGGGGAAAGGAAAAACTGTTTTTT. Complete variable domain (other parts from reference TRBV15 and TRBJ1-4): DAMVIQNPRYQVTQFGKPVTLSCSQTLNHNVMYWYQQKSSQAPKLLFHYYDKDFNNEADTPDNFQSRRPNTSFCFLDIRSPGLGDTAMYLCATSGDRGKEKLFFGSGTQLSVL.

A single count supports this clone. The genes are TRBV30 and TRBJ2-1, with 8 bases fitting TRBD2. V shed 0 bases and J 5 bases; nucleotides not matched to a gene: 9. This CDR3 comprises 16 residues. Germline assignment: CDR1 GTSNPN and CDR2 SVGIG (reference sequence). The CDR3 region is CAWSVPGRGDHNEQFF. The CDR3 nucleotides are TGTGCCTGGAGTGTACCAGGGCGGGGGGACCACAATGAGCAGTTCTTC.

This clone was seen only a few times. This sequence joins TRBV11-3 and TRBJ2-1; D uncertain. There are 15 residues in the CDR3. Trimming cost V 5 bases and J 4 bases, with 15 bases left between them. Looked up from germline, CDR1 is SGHNT and CDR2 is YENEEA. The DNA for the CDR3 is TGTGCCAGCAGCGCTGAACCTGGACCTTACAATGAGCAGTTCTTC. Translation gives CASSAEPGPYNEQFF.

As regards this clone: At one boundary the junction diverges from the germline segment, which might be a read error. The rearrangement joins TRBV29-1 to TRBJ2-5; D perhaps matches TRBD2 (5 bases). Germline loops: CDR1 SQVTM, CDR2 ANQGSEA. This CDR3 region has 11 residues. CDR3 bases: TGCAGCGTTGAAAGCGGACGGTCAACGGACTTC. Translation gives CSVESGRSTDF.